These 9 T cell receptor beta chains share one sample of origin, sequenced in a study of shared clonotypes between healthy human individuals (dated by TCRdb to the early 2020s). The library was obtained by the immunoSEQ multiplex PCR assay. The table was pulled from immuneACCESS by TCRdb, which kept in-frame rearrangements only. Such tables lose some clones; where checked, under half of the loss comes from unresolved V genes, and the rest has no known cause. The sample table records roughly 1,100,000 clones; approximately 76% of these occur just once. The ten biggest clones cover about 1.4% of the sample. Sequencing used memory CD4+ T cells sorted from blood. Explained via the paper, the cell subset or site label denotes: CD45RA-negative fraction. Receptor source: a man between 18 and 29 years old in good health.

This clone was recorded a few times. J is TRBJ1-6 and V is TRBV6-5; TRBD1 agrees at 9 bases. The germline gives CDR1 MNHEY, CDR2 SVGAGI. Trimming cost V 0 bases and J 9 bases; bases outside gene matches: 6. This CDR3 is built from 16 residues. The CDR3 loop is CASSYSPTGGGSPLHF. The CDR3 DNA reads as TGTGCCAGCAGTTACTCGCCCACAGGGGGCGGTTCACCCCTCCACTTT.

In this sample, this clone turned up a few times. The chain has TRBV27 and TRBJ2-2; D tentatively fits TRBD1 or TRBD2 (5 bases each). The germline V gene has CDR1 MNHEY and CDR2 SMNVEV (reference sequence). The CDR3 totals 17 residues. With 2 bases removed from V and 6 bases from J, the gap between germline ends came to 19 bases. The CDR3 sequence is CASSLRGAGNSPGELFF. Written as DNA, the CDR3 is TGTGCCAGCAGTTTAAGAGGGGCAGGGAATAGTCCCGGGGAGCTGTTTTTT.

About this clone itself: This CDR3 is also generated by other DNA sequences in the sample. CDR3 sequence: CASSLAFEQFF. The CDR3 coding sequence is TGTGCCAGCAGCTTAGCATTTGAGCAGTTCTTC. This chain uses TRBV7-2 with TRBJ2-1; no clear D gene. V lost 0 bases to trimming and J lost 9 bases, with 3 bases between them. This CDR3 is 11 amino acids long. Germline assignment: CDR1 SGHTA and CDR2 FQGNSA. Variable domain in full (rest from reference TRBV7-2 and TRBJ2-1): GAGVSQSPSNKVTEKGKDVELRCDPISGHTALYWYRQSLGQGLEFLIYFQGNSAPDKSGLPSDRFSAERTGGSVSTLTIQRTQQEDSAVYLCASSLAFEQFFGPGTRLTVL.

For the CDR3, the DNA is TGTGCTAGTGCCAGGGACAGGGGGTCGGGTCAGCCCCAGCATTTT. It is translated as CASARDRGSGQPQHF. J is TRBJ1-5 and V is TRBV12-5, with 11 bases that match TRBD1. CDR3 length equals 15 residues. CDR1 is LGHNT, CDR2 FRNRAP, per germline. The junction had 8 bases not matched to a gene; V was cut back by 7 bases and J by 6 bases.

The rearrangement links TRBV11-2 to TRBJ2-3; possibly TRBD1 for D (6 bases). Germline loops: CDR1 SGHAT, CDR2 FQNNGV. V gave up 1 base and J gave up 9 bases, with 11 bases separating them. There are 13 residues in the CDR3. The CDR3 region is CASSLAGVETQYF. The CDR3 bases are TGTGCCAGCAGCTTAGCAGGGGTGGAGACGCAGTATTTT.

At least ten counts were recorded for this clone. The V call is TRBV11-3, the J call TRBJ1-1; perhaps TRBD1 as D (6 bases). Germline V lookup: CDR1 SGHNT, CDR2 YENEEA. CDR3 length: 13 amino acids. V lost 0 bases, J lost 7 bases, and 9 bases lay in between. The CDR3 nucleotides read TGTGCCAGCAGCTTAGATGGACAGAGTGAAGCTTTCTTT. It specifies CASSLDGQSEAFF.

The J gene is TRBJ2-3, the V gene TRBV19; D not resolved. V lost 5 bases and J lost 0, with 12 bases in between. The length of the CDR3 is 15 residues. Per germline, CDR1 LNHDA and CDR2 SQIVND (reference sequence). CDR3 in DNA: TGTGCCAGTAGTTCGTTGACACCGAGCACAGATACGCAGTATTTT. This codes for CASSSLTPSTDTQYF.

V and J are TRBV18 and TRBJ2-2, with D possibly matching TRBD2 (6 bases). The germline V gene encodes CDR1 KGHSH and CDR2 LQKENI. The CDR3 spans 16 residues. The V end was cut by 6 bases, the J end by 2 bases, with 16 bases between. The CDR3 nucleotides are TGTGCCAGCTCTCCCCCAAAGGGACTTAACACCGGGGAGCTGTTTTTT. It specifies CASSPPKGLNTGELFF.

The V call is TRBV27, the J call TRBJ2-4; the D call may be TRBD1 or TRBD2 (5 bases each). The CDR3 is 14 residues long. Germline values: CDR1 MNHEY, CDR2 SMNVEV (reference sequence). The V gene lost 0 bases and the J gene lost 5 bases, with 8 bases spanning the gap. CDR3 nucleotide sequence: TGTGCCAGCAGTTTATCGAGAGGGGAAAACATTCAGTACTTC. Translated: CASSLSRGENIQYF.